A selection of T cell receptor beta chains follows, all from one sample in a study of blood T cells in healthy people across ages. TCRdb reprocessed the 5' RACE reads via MiXCR and lists one record per CDR3 protein. The sample carries fewer than 800,000 distinct CDR3 sequences, about 52% recorded once. The sample comprised blood. The receptors here all came from an older woman in good health. The CDR3 runs from the conserved cysteine through the conserved F or W. Fields, in order: CDR3 length, clone size, D gene, J gene, V gene, CDR3 DNA, CDR3 protein. A D gene is named only where the DNA matches it firmly. Rows give clone size only sometimes, using once, few, many, or a class for an expanded clone.

len: 18
abundance: few
d_gene: TRBD2
j_gene: TRBJ2-5
v_gene: TRBV5-1
CDR3nt: TGCGCCAGCAGTTTGAACCCAGAGGGACTAGCGGGGTCGAATGAGCAGTACTTC
CDR3aa: CASSLNPEGLAGSNEQYF

len: 13
abundance: NA
d_gene: NA
j_gene: TRBJ1-2
v_gene: TRBV7-9
CDR3nt: TGTGCCACCACACAGATCCGGAGCTATGGCTACACCTTC
CDR3aa: CATTQIRSYGYTF

len: 13
abundance: NA
d_gene: NA
j_gene: TRBJ2-4
v_gene: TRBV6-2/TRBV6-3
CDR3nt: TGTGCCAGCAGTCAAGGGACGGAGGGGAAACAGTACTTC
CDR3aa: CASSQGTEGKQYF

len: 16
abundance: NA
d_gene: TRBD2
j_gene: TRBJ2-1
v_gene: TRBV4-2
CDR3nt: TGTGCCAGCAGCCAAGAGACTAGCAATGTGGGCAATGAGCAGTTCTTC
CDR3aa: CASSQETSNVGNEQFF

len: 13
abundance: NA
d_gene: NA
j_gene: TRBJ2-7
v_gene: TRBV6-5
CDR3nt: TGTGCCAGCAGTTACGAGGGATCCTACGAGCAGTACTTC
CDR3aa: CASSYEGSYEQYF

len: 16
abundance: NA
d_gene: NA
j_gene: TRBJ1-2
v_gene: TRBV10-3
CDR3nt: TGTGCCATCAGTGAGCGCAGGGCCGATCAGGGGTATGGCTACACCTTC
CDR3aa: CAISERRADQGYGYTF

len: 14
abundance: NA
d_gene: NA
j_gene: TRBJ2-3
v_gene: TRBV29-1
CDR3nt: TGCAGCGTTGATGGGAAAACTAGCACAGATACGCAGTATTTT
CDR3aa: CSVDGKTSTDTQYF

len: 18
abundance: few
d_gene: TRBD1
j_gene: TRBJ2-1
v_gene: TRBV6-1
CDR3nt: TGTGCCAGCAGTGAGGGGGGTTGGACAGGGGACCTACACAATGAGCAGTTCTTC
CDR3aa: CASSEGGWTGDLHNEQFF

len: 18
abundance: few
d_gene: NA
j_gene: TRBJ2-1
v_gene: TRBV5-1
CDR3nt: TGCGCCAGCAGGCGATCAGGGTTAGGCCTCAGCTCCTACAATGAGCAGTTCTTC
CDR3aa: CASRRSGLGLSSYNEQFF

len: 13
abundance: NA
d_gene: TRBD1
j_gene: TRBJ2-7
v_gene: TRBV3-1
CDR3nt: TGTGCCAGCAGCCCCTACCCCGGACAGGAGAAGTACTTC
CDR3aa: CASSPYPGQEKYF

len: 14
abundance: NA
d_gene: TRBD2
j_gene: TRBJ2-7
v_gene: TRBV6-5
CDR3nt: TGTGCCAGCAGTTACTTGCGGGGGTCCTACGAGCAGTACTTC
CDR3aa: CASSYLRGSYEQYF

len: 13
abundance: NA
d_gene: TRBD1
j_gene: TRBJ2-7
v_gene: TRBV7-9
CDR3nt: TGTGCCAGCAACGACAGGGGGTCTAACGAGCAGTACTTC
CDR3aa: CASNDRGSNEQYF

len: 16
abundance: NA
d_gene: TRBD2
j_gene: TRBJ2-7
v_gene: TRBV4-2
CDR3nt: TGTGCCAGCAGCCAGAGACTAGCGGGAGGCCCAGATGAGCAGTACTTC
CDR3aa: CASSQRLAGGPDEQYF

len: 12
abundance: NA
d_gene: NA
j_gene: TRBJ1-2
v_gene: TRBV29-1
CDR3nt: TGCAGCGTTGCCAGGGTGGGCTATGGCTACACCTTC
CDR3aa: CSVARVGYGYTF

len: 15
abundance: NA
d_gene: NA
j_gene: TRBJ1-5
v_gene: TRBV6-2/TRBV6-3
CDR3nt: TGTGCCAGCAGTTACGGCGGACTTAGCAATCAGCCCCAGCATTTT
CDR3aa: CASSYGGLSNQPQHF

len: 13
abundance: many
d_gene: TRBD2
j_gene: TRBJ2-5
v_gene: TRBV7-8
CDR3nt: TGTGCCAGCAGCCGCCGACTAGCGGAGACCCAGTACTTC
CDR3aa: CASSRRLAETQYF

len: 14
abundance: NA
d_gene: NA
j_gene: TRBJ1-5
v_gene: TRBV5-1
CDR3nt: TGCGCCAGCAGCCCTGGGGGGGTGGATCAGCCCCAGCATTTT
CDR3aa: CASSPGGVDQPQHF

len: 16
abundance: NA
d_gene: TRBD2
j_gene: TRBJ2-1
v_gene: TRBV24-1
CDR3nt: TGTGCCACCAGTGATAATAGCGGGGGAACCTACAATGAGCAGTTCTTC
CDR3aa: CATSDNSGGTYNEQFF

len: 13
abundance: NA
d_gene: TRBD1
j_gene: TRBJ2-1
v_gene: TRBV29-1
CDR3nt: TGCAGCGTCAGACAGGGGAAGGGCAATGAGCAGTTCTTC
CDR3aa: CSVRQGKGNEQFF

len: 13
abundance: many
d_gene: TRBD2
j_gene: TRBJ2-5
v_gene: TRBV29-1
CDR3nt: TGCAGCGTGACCGGGACTAGCGGGAGAGAGCAGTACTTC
CDR3aa: CSVTGTSGREQYF

len: 13
abundance: NA
d_gene: NA
j_gene: TRBJ2-1
v_gene: TRBV14
CDR3nt: TGTGCCAGTGCAAGGAGCTCCTACAATGAGCAGTTCTTC
CDR3aa: CASARSSYNEQFF

len: 14
abundance: few
d_gene: TRBD2
j_gene: TRBJ2-3
v_gene: TRBV2
CDR3nt: TGTGCCAGCAGTAGCGGGAGAGGCACAGATACGCAGTATTTT
CDR3aa: CASSSGRGTDTQYF

len: 20
abundance: once
d_gene: TRBD2
j_gene: TRBJ2-7
v_gene: TRBV4-2
CDR3nt: TGTGCCAGCAGCCCGACCCTACGGACTAGCGGGGCCTTATCCTACAATGAGCAGTACTTC
CDR3aa: CASSPTLRTSGALSYNEQYF

len: 15
abundance: NA
d_gene: NA
j_gene: TRBJ1-2
v_gene: TRBV6-1
CDR3nt: TGTGCCAGCAGTGAAGCGCAGGCAGGAAGTTATGGCTACACCTTC
CDR3aa: CASSEAQAGSYGYTF

len: 15
abundance: NA
d_gene: NA
j_gene: TRBJ2-7
v_gene: TRBV7-2
CDR3nt: TGTGCCAGCAGCTCCAGGCAGGGTCTCGCCTACGAGCAGTACTTC
CDR3aa: CASSSRQGLAYEQYF

len: 15
abundance: NA
d_gene: TRBD1
j_gene: TRBJ1-2
v_gene: TRBV28
CDR3nt: TGTGCCAGCAGAGAGACCGGGACAGGGAACTATGGCTACACCTTC
CDR3aa: CASRETGTGNYGYTF

len: 11
abundance: once
d_gene: NA
j_gene: TRBJ2-1
v_gene: TRBV6-4
CDR3nt: TGTGCCAGCAGTGGAGCTGATGAGCAGTTCTTC
CDR3aa: CASSGADEQFF

len: 13
abundance: NA
d_gene: NA
j_gene: TRBJ2-1
v_gene: TRBV29-1
CDR3nt: TGCAGCGGAGGAAACATACAGGGAAATGAGCAGTTCTTC
CDR3aa: CSGGNIQGNEQFF

len: 15
abundance: NA
d_gene: NA
j_gene: TRBJ2-7
v_gene: TRBV7-2
CDR3nt: TGTGCCAGCAGCTTAGTCCCCGGCTCAACCTACGAGCAGTACTTC
CDR3aa: CASSLVPGSTYEQYF

len: 16
abundance: NA
d_gene: TRBD1
j_gene: TRBJ1-6
v_gene: TRBV25-1
CDR3nt: TGTGCCAGCAGTGCCCGCCGGACAGGGAGGGATTCACCCCTCCACTTT
CDR3aa: CASSARRTGRDSPLHF

len: 16
abundance: NA
d_gene: TRBD2
j_gene: TRBJ2-3
v_gene: TRBV12-3/TRBV12-4
CDR3nt: TGTGCCGGCAGTCCGCTAGCGGGAGGGGTGACAGGTACGCAGTATTTT
CDR3aa: CAGSPLAGGVTGTQYF

len: 12
abundance: NA
d_gene: NA
j_gene: TRBJ2-2
v_gene: TRBV20-1
CDR3nt: TGCAGTGCTATGGTTTCGGCCGGGGAGCTGTTTTTT
CDR3aa: CSAMVSAGELFF

len: 15
abundance: NA
d_gene: TRBD2
j_gene: TRBJ2-3
v_gene: TRBV5-5
CDR3nt: TGTGCCAGCAGCCGGACTAGTGATCGCACAGATACGCAGTATTTT
CDR3aa: CASSRTSDRTDTQYF

len: 17
abundance: NA
d_gene: NA
j_gene: TRBJ1-2
v_gene: TRBV7-9
CDR3nt: TGTGCCAGCAGCTTAAGGTCGACAGAGGCAATCGTTCATGGCTACACCTTC
CDR3aa: CASSLRSTEAIVHGYTF

len: 15
abundance: NA
d_gene: NA
j_gene: TRBJ2-7
v_gene: TRBV7-2
CDR3nt: TGTGCCAGCAGCTTAACTCCGGTAGGGTCAGACGAGCAGTACTTC
CDR3aa: CASSLTPVGSDEQYF

len: 16
abundance: NA
d_gene: NA
j_gene: TRBJ2-7
v_gene: TRBV20-1
CDR3nt: TGCAGTGCTAGCCCCGGGCGACTGAGCTCCTACAATGAGCAGTACTTC
CDR3aa: CSASPGRLSSYNEQYF

len: 15
abundance: NA
d_gene: TRBD1
j_gene: TRBJ2-3
v_gene: TRBV5-1
CDR3nt: TGCGCCAGCAGCGGCGGGACAGGGGAAACAGATACGCAGTATTTT
CDR3aa: CASSGGTGETDTQYF

len: 15
abundance: NA
d_gene: NA
j_gene: TRBJ2-7
v_gene: TRBV28
CDR3nt: TGTGCCAGCACCAACGGCCTTCTGCCCTCCTACGAGCAGTACTTC
CDR3aa: CASTNGLLPSYEQYF

len: 13
abundance: NA
d_gene: NA
j_gene: TRBJ1-4
v_gene: TRBV5-5
CDR3nt: TGTGCCAGCAGCTTGGCCGCCGCGCGAAAACTGTTTTTT
CDR3aa: CASSLAAARKLFF

len: 13
abundance: NA
d_gene: NA
j_gene: TRBJ1-1
v_gene: TRBV29-1
CDR3nt: TGCAGCGTTGAGTGGCCAGGAGGCACTGAAGCTTTCTTT
CDR3aa: CSVEWPGGTEAFF